This T cell receptor (beta chain) was identified in a study of cytomegalovirus exposure and HLA in healthy donors. Vbeta (60) and Jbeta (13) primers were used in the PCR. The assay was immunoSEQ multiplex PCR, and TCRdb's table has in-frame clones only and misses some. This sample has 150,000 or so clones, with 60% to 75% found just once. In germline, CDR1 is SGHAT, CDR2 FQDESV (reference sequence). The CDR3 is 12 amino acids. Worth noting for this clone: A junction end diverges from the germline sequence, so it may reflect a read error.

The chain is built from TRBV11-1 and TRBJ2-4; D uncertain. The clonotype comes from a man between 18 and 29 years old in good health and CMV-seronegative. Sequenced: PBMCs. The CDR3 DNA follows: TGTGCCAGCAGCCTGAGCAAAAACAGTCAGTACTTC. It yields the protein CASSLSKNSQYF.